This T cell receptor beta chain was identified during a study of blood T cells in healthy people across ages. A second 7 to 11 cycle PCR used barcoded and J-beta primers. One entry per CDR3 protein, called by TCRdb with MiXCR from the 5' RACE reads. The sample lists some 890,000 distinct CDR3 sequences, about 27% occurring once. CDR1 is SEHNR and CDR2 is FQNEAQ in the germline V gene (reference sequence). CDR3 length: 18 amino acids. In the case of this clonotype: One end of the junction does not line up with germline, which may come from a read error.

The data were also submitted as part of a second study, on T cells of mothers and their children. That study adds: Detection of persistent microchimeric T cell clones did not occur.

The rearrangement uses TRBV7-9 and TRBJ2-1; TRBD2 matches 11 bases. This TCR came from a woman in her 40s in good health. The sequenced sample consisted of blood. CDR3 sequence: CASRLPTSGGLSYDEQFF. Written as DNA, the CDR3 is TGTGCCAGCAGACTTCCTACTAGCGGGGGTCTGTCCTACGATGAGCAGTTCTTC. Filled out from reference TRBV7-9 and TRBJ2-1, the complete variable domain reads DTGVSQNPRHKITKRGQNVTFRCDPISEHNRLYWYRQTLGQGPEFLTYFQNEAQLEKSRLLSDRFSAERPKGSFSTLEIQRTEQGDSAMYLCASRLPTSGGLSYDEQFFGPGTRLTVL.